Below, 32 T cell receptor beta chains from the same sample are listed, as sequenced in a study of tumor and adjacent non-tumor tissue in lung cancer. The library came from three nested PCR rounds adapted from ARM-PCR protocols. TCRdb reanalysed the multiplex PCR reads using MiXCR and keeps one entry per CDR3 protein. The top ten clones hold 40% to 55% of a sample with roughly 69,000 distinct CDR3 sequences, 75% to 85% of them seen once. The template was RNA from unsorted bulk tissue. More than 3 cm separated this lung sample from the edge of the tumor. Sequenced input: distant non-tumor lung tissue. The source of these receptors is a man aged 55 to 69 with non-small cell lung cancer.

Of note for this clonotype: Germline and junction disagree at one end, which may indicate a read error. V is TRBV6-2 or TRBV6-3 and J is TRBJ2-7; D may be TRBD1 or TRBD2 (6 bases each). Germline V CDR1 and CDR2: MNHEY, SVGEGT. The CDR3 runs to 14 residues. Here the CDR3 DNA reads TGTGCCTGCCGGGGGTGGGGGCCGACCTACGAGGAGTACTTC. Protein sequence: CACRGWGPTYEEYF.

In the case of this clonotype: Sequence at one end of the junction differs from germline and may be a read error. The gene calls are TRBV29-1 and TRBJ2-1; D remains ambiguous. The CDR3 has 13 residues. Germline CDR1 reads SQVTM; CDR2 reads ANQGSEA. The DNA of the CDR3 is TGCAGCGTTCAGAATAACATCCACAATGAGCAATTCTTC. Its translation is CSVQNNIHNEQFF.

A note on this clonotype: The junction departs from the called germline gene at one end, perhaps through a read error. This chain connects TRBV11-1 to TRBJ2-7; D is undetermined. Per the germline V gene, CDR1 is SGHAT and CDR2 is FQDESV (reference sequence). This CDR3 comprises 13 residues. In DNA, the CDR3 is TGCGCCAGCAGCTTAAATATTTACGGCGAAGAGTACTTC. Its translation: CASSLNIYGEEYF.

About this clonotype itself: A much larger clone is a single base away; this may be a read error. The V call is TRBV6-2 or TRBV6-3, the J call TRBJ2-1; possibly TRBD1 or TRBD2 for D (5 bases each). Germline CDR1 is MNHEY and CDR2 is SVGEGT. This CDR3 comprises 13 residues. DNA for the CDR3: TGTGGCAGCAGTTACTCGGATCGGGGCGGGCAGTTCTTC. Translated, it gives CGSSYSDRGGQFF.

This clonotype was recorded many times. The gene calls are TRBV5-1 and TRBJ2-1; possible D gene TRBD2, 6 bases. Germline V gene sequence: CDR1 SGHRS, CDR2 YFSETQ. Trimming pared 0 bases from V and 8 bases from J, leaving 24 bases between. The CDR3 sequence is 18 residues long. The CDR3 nucleotides are TGCGCCAGCAGCTTGGGTGTAGGCGGGAAGGAGTTGCGCGATGAGCAGTTCTTC. Encoded protein: CASSLGVGGKELRDEQFF.

With respect to this clonotype: One end of the junction fails to match germline, which may point to a read error. This chain joins TRBV4-1 and TRBJ1-2, with D possibly matching TRBD1 (6 bases). The CDR3 covers 15 residues. Germline V gene lookup returns CDR1 MGHRA and CDR2 YSYEKL. The CDR3: CASSVDRDNHYGYNF. In DNA, the CDR3 is TGCGCCAGCAGCGTTGACCGGGACAACCACTACGGCTACAACTTC.

This clonotype has more than one count but fewer than ten. The final CDR3 position lacks the conserved phenylalanine or tryptophan, pointing to a likely read error. The chain carries TRBV7-9 and TRBJ2-3; 7 positions agree with TRBD2. Trimming at V came to 4 bases and at J to 3 bases, leaving 4 bases not matched to a gene. The CDR3 consists of 14 residues. Looked up from germline, CDR1 is SEHNR and CDR2 is FQNEAQ (reference sequence). CDR3 region: CASSSGRGTDTQYV. The CDR3 bases are TGTGCCAGCAGCTCAGGGCGGGGGACAGATACGCAGTATGTT.

Concerning this clonotype itself: This clone may be a read error of a much larger clone one base away. V gene TRBV6-5 combines with J gene TRBJ2-2; possible D gene TRBD2, 5 bases. The germline CDR1 and CDR2 sequences are MNHEY and SVGAGI. CDR3 length: 14 residues. The CDR3 loop is CANSYSRRSGELFF. As DNA, the CDR3 is TGTGCCAACAGTTACTCTAGGAGGTCCGGGGAGCTGTTTTTT.

Concerning this clonotype itself: The junction does not match germline at one end; this may be a read error. This rearrangement joins TRBV6-6 to TRBJ2-1, with 9 bases lining up with TRBD2. Per germline, CDR1 MNHNY and CDR2 SVGAGI (reference sequence). The length of the CDR3 is 16 residues. CDR3 residues: CASSTRLAASYNEQFF. The CDR3 DNA is TGTGCCAGCAGTACTAGACTAGCGGCTTCCTACAATGAGCAATTCTTC.

To note about this clonotype: The DNA is omitted, as the CDR3 cannot be located on it reliably, and the CDR3 follows TCRdb's listing. The chain carries TRBV12-3 or TRBV12-4 and TRBJ2-6; the table's D call of TRBD1 was not tested on the DNA. The CDR3 spans 15 amino acids, including both terminal residues. CDR3 region: CASTSWGTGANVMTF.

This clonotype is medium-sized by share. The CDR3 DNA sequence: TGCAGCGTTGGAGGGAGGGCCCGCACCTACAATGAGCAGTTCTTC. It specifies CSVGGRARTYNEQFF. V and J are TRBV29-1 and TRBJ2-1; 7 positions agree with TRBD2. This CDR3 has 15 amino acids. V shed 4 bases and J 2 bases; nucleotides not matched to a gene: 8. Germline lookup yields CDR1 SQVTM and CDR2 ANQGSEA.

This clonotype was seen a handful of times. One base away lies a much larger clone, so this may be a sequencing read error. The rearrangement uses TRBV30 and TRBJ2-3; 8 positions agree with TRBD2. From germline, CDR1 is GTSNPN and CDR2 SVGIG (reference sequence). The junction had 6 bases not matched to a gene; V was cut back by 2 bases and J by 5 bases. This CDR3 comprises 14 residues. CDR3 in amino acids: CAWSLTGGKDTQYF. In nucleotides, the CDR3 is TGTGCCTGGAGTCTCACGGGAGGGAAAGATACGCAGTATTTT.

The chain joins TRBV20-1 to TRBJ1-6, with D tentatively TRBD1 (6 bases). The V gene's germline CDR1 is DFQATT and CDR2 SNEGSKA (reference sequence). Trimming pared 6 bases from V and 9 bases from J, leaving 21 bases between. CDR3 length: 15 residues. The CDR3 DNA is TGCAGTGCGCTCTCGACGCAGGGGACTGGTTCACCCCTCCACTTT. Its translation is CSALSTQGTGSPLHF.

Comment on this clonotype: A much larger clone is a single base away; this may be a read error. V and J are TRBV16 and TRBJ1-1; D is uncertain. The CDR3 is made up of 16 amino acids. From germline, CDR1 is KGHSY and CDR2 FQNENV. CDR3 residues: CAGSQSESAMNTEAFF. The DNA of the CDR3 is TGTGCCGGCAGCCAATCCGAATCGGCTATGAACACTGAAGCTTTCTTT.

This clonotype has at least ten counts. J is TRBJ1-1 and V is TRBV7-9, with D tentatively TRBD1 (5 bases). Germline V CDR1 and CDR2: SEHNR, FQNEAQ (reference sequence). V dropped 4 bases and J dropped 5 bases, with 8 bases sitting between them. This CDR3 has 12 residues. The CDR3 DNA is TGTGCCAGCAGCTGGGGGGGAACTGAAGCTTTCTTT. It codes for CASSWGGTEAFF.

Turning to this clonotype: At one end, the junction sequence differs from germline, possibly due to a read error. V usage is TRBV6-5 and J usage is TRBJ2-7; 7 bases fit TRBD1. Germline CDR1 is MNHEY and CDR2 is SVGAGI. The CDR3 spans 14 residues. The CDR3 region has the DNA TGTCCCAGCAGAGACCCGACAGGGTCAAGCGAGCAGTACTTC. This gives the protein CPSRDPTGSSEQYF.

The count of this clonotype is one. The chain joins TRBV5-4 to TRBJ2-2; TRBD2 agrees at 13 bases. The CDR3 sequence is 14 residues long. Trimming removed 4 bases from V and 13 bases from J; junction bases left unmatched: 7. Germline assignment: CDR1 SGHNT and CDR2 YYREEE (reference sequence). CDR3: CASSGLAGAGRLFF. The CDR3 coding sequence is TGTGCCAGCAGCGGACTAGCGGGAGCCGGGAGGCTGTTTTTT.

This clonotype was counted ten times or more. This chain connects TRBV29-1 to TRBJ1-1; a weak D match, TRBD1 (5 bases). The V end lost 7 bases, the J end lost 2 bases, and 14 bases lay between the germline ends. Germline V lookup: CDR1 SQVTM, CDR2 ANQGSEA. The CDR3 has 13 residues. This CDR3 is CSALRQTNTEAFF. CDR3 nucleotides: TGCAGCGCCCTCAGACAGACCAACACTGAAGCTTTCTTT.

Worth noting for this clonotype: The junction differs from germline at one of its ends, possibly a read error. The CDR3 reads CARSEVVGAGGTGELFF. Written as DNA, the CDR3 is TGTGCCAGGAGTGAAGTTGTCGGGGCAGGTGGCACCGGGGAGCTGTTTTTT. The J gene is TRBJ2-2, the V gene TRBV2; D may match TRBD1 or TRBD2 (5 bases each). The CDR3 sequence is 17 residues long. Germline lookup yields CDR1 SNHLY and CDR2 FYNNEI.

J is TRBJ2-1 and V is TRBV11-1; D gene unclear. CDR3 length equals 15 residues. Per the germline V gene, CDR1 is SGHAT and CDR2 is FQDESV (reference sequence). The CDR3 coding sequence is TGTGCTAGAAGCCCCGCAAGGATGTTGGACAATGAGCAGTTCTTC. Its protein product is CARSPARMLDNEQFF.

A word on this clonotype: Lacking the conserved final phenylalanine or tryptophan, this CDR3 likely reflects a read error. The chain combines TRBV4-2 with TRBJ2-1, with D possibly being TRBD1 (6 bases). CDR1 is LGHNA and CDR2 is YNFKEQ in the germline V gene. This CDR3 comprises 20 residues. In nucleotides, the CDR3 is TGTGCCAGCAGCCAAGGACTTCAAATTACACAGGGTAATTCCTACTATGAGCAGTTCCTC. The encoded protein is CASSQGLQITQGNSYYEQFL.

V usage is TRBV6-2 or TRBV6-3 and J usage is TRBJ2-1; D perhaps matches TRBD1 (5 bases). V was clipped by 6 bases and J by 8 bases, with 11 bases between them. The CDR3 extends over 12 amino acids. The germline V gene has CDR1 MNHEY and CDR2 SVGEGT. The DNA of the CDR3 is TGTGCCAGCAGCTACGTAGGGGATGAGCAGTTCTTC. This sequence encodes CASSYVGDEQFF.

With respect to this clonotype: Mismatch with germline at one junction end may stem from a read error. This chain links TRBV11-1 with TRBJ1-1; possible D gene TRBD1, 5 bases. Germline V gives CDR1 SGHAT, CDR2 FQDESV (reference sequence). The length of the CDR3 is 13 residues. As DNA, the CDR3 is TGCTCCAGCAGATTAGCGCCGGGGGCTGAAGCTTTCTTT. It is translated as CSSRLAPGAEAFF.

This clonotype was recorded once. The rearrangement links TRBV28 to TRBJ2-1, with TRBD2 matching 8 bases. The V and J ends lost 3 bases and 8 bases, in that order; junction bases with no gene match: 12. This CDR3 region has 16 residues. CDR1 is MDHEN, CDR2 SYDVKM, per germline. CDR3 loop: CASSFPQLAVDHEQFF. The CDR3 region has the DNA TGTGCCAGCAGTTTTCCCCAACTAGCGGTAGACCATGAGCAGTTCTTC.

The J gene is TRBJ1-5, the V gene TRBV29-1; D may be TRBD1 (5 bases). Germline CDR1 reads SQVTM; CDR2 reads ANQGSEA. The CDR3 has 12 residues. Trimming took 8 bases from V and 11 from J, leaving 19 bases between them. The CDR3 nucleotides read TGCAGCACGGAGTTAACAAGGGGCGCCCAGCATTTT. Its translation: CSTELTRGAQHF.

The CDR3 loop is CASSYYGGPYELYF. CDR3 nucleotide sequence: TGTGCCAGCAGTTACTATGGAGGACCCTACGAACTGTACTTC. This chain connects TRBV6-5 to TRBJ2-7; possible D gene TRBD2, 5 bases. Germline assignment: CDR1 MNHEY and CDR2 SVGAGI. V shed 1 base and J shed 12 bases, with 19 bases lying between them. The CDR3 contains 14 residues.

This clonotype was detected many times. This chain connects TRBV10-3 to TRBJ2-3; D is uncertain. The CDR3 loop spans 15 amino acids. V lost 2 bases, J lost 0 bases, and 9 bases lay in between. The germline V gene encodes CDR1 ENHRY and CDR2 SYGVKD. This CDR3 reads CAISERRQSTDTQYF. DNA of the CDR3: TGTGCCATCAGTGAGCGTCGTCAGAGCACAGATACGCAGTATTTT.

In this sample, this clonotype turned up a few times. An end of the junction does not agree with germline; a read error may underlie this. The rearrangement links TRBV12-3 or TRBV12-4 to TRBJ2-1; D gene uncertain. The CDR3 covers 15 residues. The CDR3 here is CASSFPQRNHNEQFF. CDR3 DNA sequence: TGTGCCAGCAGTTTCCCTCAGAGGAACCATAATGAGCAGTTCTTT.

The chain employs TRBV29-1 and TRBJ2-3; D assignment may be TRBD1 or TRBD2 (5 bases each). The V gene's germline CDR1 is SQVTM and CDR2 ANQGSEA. V lost 6 bases and J lost 8, with 27 bases in between. This CDR3 spans 16 amino acids. This CDR3 is CSVGTIGIGVAGTQYF. The CDR3 DNA reads as TGCAGCGTCGGTACAATCGGGATAGGGGTCGCAGGTACGCAGTATTTT.

The chain joins TRBV7-8 to TRBJ2-5; the D gene is possibly TRBD2 (7 bases). V was shortened by 9 bases and J by 5 bases, with 22 bases between the two germline ends. Germline V gene data show CDR1 as SGHVS and CDR2 as FQNEAQ. This CDR3 spans 15 amino acids. The DNA of the CDR3 is TGTGCCAGTAGCGCCGGACTAGGGGGAGCCGAGACCCAGTACTTC. Translated: CASSAGLGGAETQYF.

The J gene is TRBJ1-5, the V gene TRBV6-2 or TRBV6-3; D is undetermined. Germline CDR1 and CDR2: MNHEY and SVGEGT. V was clipped by 5 bases and J by 0 bases, with 8 bases between them. This CDR3 has 14 residues. CDR3 nucleotides: TGTGCCAGCAGTCAAAGTCGTAGCAATCAGCCCCAGCATTTT. Translated: CASSQSRSNQPQHF.

The chain uses TRBV5-4 and TRBJ2-3; D gene ambiguous. CDR3 size: 14 residues. In germline, CDR1 is SGHNT, CDR2 YYREEE (reference sequence). The CDR3: CVSSLTAGTDTQYF. In nucleotides, the CDR3 is TGTGTCAGTAGCTTAACAGCTGGAACAGATACGCAGTATTTT.